Presented here are 13 T cell receptor beta chains from one specimen sequenced in a study of cytotoxic CD8 clonotypes in ibrutinib-treated CLL. Generated by immunoSEQ multiplex PCR, the TCRdb table keeps only in-frame clones and is missing some. This table holds about 15,000 clones, about 80% found once. Specimen: PBMCs, collected before ibrutinib treatment. The source of these receptors is a human donor with chronic lymphocytic leukemia.

V usage is TRBV6-5 and J usage is TRBJ2-1, with TRBD2 as a possible D gene (6 bases). CDR3 length equals 16 residues. V lost 3 bases and J 4 bases, leaving 16 bases between the germline ends. Germline lookup yields CDR1 MNHEY and CDR2 SVGAGI. The CDR3 DNA follows: TGTGCCAGCAGTTATCTGGGGGAGGCGCAATACAATGAGCAGTTCTTC. Its translation is CASSYLGEAQYNEQFF.

The CDR3 coding sequence is TGCGCCAGCAGCTTGGTTGGCCAGGAGCCTAATGAAAAACTGTTTTTT. It specifies CASSLVGQEPNEKLFF. The chain combines TRBV5-1 with TRBJ1-4; D is ambiguous. From germline, CDR1 is SGHRS and CDR2 YFSETQ. Trimming shortened V by 0 bases and J by 3 bases, and 12 bases separated the two germline ends. CDR3 size: 16 residues.

The chain employs TRBV19 and TRBJ1-5, with D tentatively TRBD1 (5 bases). The CDR3 is 13 amino acids. Per the germline V gene, CDR1 is LNHDA and CDR2 is SQIVND (reference sequence). Trimming removed 7 bases at V and 6 bases at J, with 13 bases between. For the CDR3, the DNA is TGTGCCAGTACCCCGCAGGGTGTTCAGCCCCAGCATTTT. It yields the protein CASTPQGVQPQHF.

The gene calls are TRBV28 and TRBJ1-2; D not certain. Germline V gene lookup returns CDR1 MDHEN and CDR2 SYDVKM. V was cut by 2 bases and J by 4 bases, with 8 bases left in between. The CDR3 spans 13 residues. The CDR3 nucleotides are TGTGCCAGCAGTTTAAACCCCAGCTATGGCTACACCTTC. Amino acid sequence: CASSLNPSYGYTF.

The genes are TRBV7-2 and TRBJ2-3, with 9 bases aligning to TRBD1. The CDR3 is made up of 16 amino acids. Germline CDR1 and CDR2: SGHTA and FQGNSA. Trimming took 1 base from V and 6 from J; bases not matched to a gene: 8. The CDR3 spells CASSLVGGQGIDTQYF. The CDR3 DNA sequence: TGTGCCAGCAGCTTAGTTGGGGGACAGGGCATTGATACGCAGTATTTT.

The chain couples TRBV6-5 to TRBJ1-1, with 8 bases aligning to TRBD1. V lost 1 base and J lost 8; bases outside the gene matches: 3. Germline CDR1 and CDR2: MNHEY and SVGAGI. This CDR3 contains 13 residues. The CDR3: CASSYLTGEEAFF. For the CDR3, the DNA is TGTGCCAGCAGTTACTTGACAGGGGAGGAAGCTTTCTTT.

In its sample, this clone was seen a few times. The J gene is TRBJ2-7, the V gene TRBV4-2; 9 bases are shared with TRBD1. V lost 4 bases and J lost 2; bases outside the gene matches: 6. This CDR3 contains 15 residues. Germline CDR1 LGHNA, CDR2 YNFKEQ. In DNA, the CDR3 is TGTGCCAGCAGCCCTTCCGGGACAGGGCCCTACGAGCAGTACTTC. Residues: CASSPSGTGPYEQYF.

The chain couples TRBV10-1 to TRBJ2-7, with D hard to call. The CDR3 is 14 amino acids. Trimming removed 2 bases at V and 0 bases at J, with 8 bases between. From germline, CDR1 is WNHNN and CDR2 SYGVQD (reference sequence). The CDR3 is CASSEATNSYEQYF. The CDR3 nucleotides are TGCGCCAGCAGTGAGGCCACTAACTCCTACGAGCAGTACTTC.

This rearrangement joins TRBV4-2 to TRBJ2-7; 9 bases align to TRBD1. The V and J ends lost 0 bases and 2 bases, in that order; junction bases with no gene match: 8. From germline, CDR1 is LGHNA and CDR2 YNFKEQ. The CDR3 runs to 17 residues. The CDR3 DNA is TGTGCCAGCAGCCAAGATTCAACCGGGACAGGGACCTACGAGCAGTACTTC. Its translation is CASSQDSTGTGTYEQYF.

This rearrangement joins TRBV9 to TRBJ2-3, with 9 nucleotides matching TRBD2. Losses at the gene ends were 3 bases for V and 3 bases for J; bases not matched to a gene: 11. This CDR3 comprises 17 residues. From germline, CDR1 is SGDLS and CDR2 YYNGEE. CDR3 sequence: CASSALGTSGPTDTQYF. In nucleotides, the CDR3 is TGTGCCAGCAGCGCCTTGGGAACTAGCGGGCCTACAGATACGCAGTATTTT.

V usage is TRBV6-5 and J usage is TRBJ2-7; 9 nucleotides line up with TRBD2. Germline V gives CDR1 MNHEY, CDR2 SVGAGI. The CDR3 sequence is 15 residues long. The V gene end was trimmed by 7 bases and the J gene end by 4 bases; junction bases not matched to a gene: 11. The CDR3 region has the DNA TGTGCCAGCACCATAGGTAGCGGGAGTAGTTACGAGCAGTACTTC. It translates to CASTIGSGSSYEQYF.

This chain connects TRBV27 to TRBJ2-7, with D maybe TRBD1 (6 bases). V dropped 2 bases and J dropped 3 bases, with 17 bases sitting between them. The CDR3 sequence is 16 residues long. Germline CDR1 reads MNHEY; CDR2 reads SMNVEV (reference sequence). This CDR3 is CASSLKTGLILYEQYF. CDR3 bases: TGTGCCAGCAGTTTAAAAACAGGGTTAATTCTCTACGAGCAGTACTTC.

The rearrangement uses TRBV28 and TRBJ2-7, with D perhaps given as TRBD1 or TRBD2 (5 bases each). Germline V CDR1 and CDR2: MDHEN, SYDVKM. The CDR3 is 14 amino acids. The V and J ends lost 8 bases and 0 bases respectively, with 14 bases between them. This chain's CDR3 is CASCDGDDSYEQYF. CDR3 bases: TGTGCCAGCTGTGATGGGGACGACTCCTACGAGCAGTACTTC.